The 12 T cell receptor beta chains below come from one sample, sequenced in a study of graft-versus-host responses after intestinal transplantation. Method: immunoSEQ multiplex PCR; TCRdb's copy keeps in-frame clones and lacks some. The sample has around 26,000 clones, around 82% seen once. No antigen has been assigned to these receptors. The sample in question was unstimulated CD8+ T cells sorted from spleen or lymph node cells, obtained before transplant. Receptors originate from a human donor who was the organ donor for an intestinal transplant.

This clone was seen only once. This rearrangement joins TRBV30 to TRBJ1-3; maybe TRBD1 (6 bases). V lost 5 bases to trimming and J lost 0 bases, with 14 bases between them. This CDR3 has 15 residues. Germline-derived CDR1 and CDR2 are GTSNPN and SVGIG (reference sequence). The CDR3: CAWGGPGNSGNTIYF. CDR3 nucleotide sequence: TGTGCCTGGGGGGGGCCCGGGAACTCTGGAAACACCATATATTTT.

The chain combines TRBV5-1 with TRBJ2-7; 10 nucleotides line up with TRBD2. CDR1 is SGHRS and CDR2 is YFSETQ in the germline V gene. The trim removed 0 bases at V and 7 bases at J, leaving 1 base unmatched. This CDR3 has 13 amino acids. The CDR3 here is CASSLASGREQYF. CDR3 in DNA: TGCGCCAGCAGCTTGGCTAGCGGGAGAGAGCAGTACTTC.

This clone was seen a few times. V usage is TRBV25-1 and J usage is TRBJ1-5; no clear D. Trimming removed 2 bases at V and 6 bases at J, with 11 bases between. The germline CDR1 and CDR2 sequences are MGHDK and SYGVNS. This CDR3 region has 14 residues. CDR3 protein: CASSEIGSGQPQHF. The CDR3 DNA follows: TGTGCCAGCAGTGAAATTGGAAGCGGTCAGCCCCAGCATTTT.

This clone was picked up a small number of times. This chain links TRBV6-5 with TRBJ1-2; D gene ambiguous. This CDR3 spans 14 amino acids. Germline V gene data show CDR1 as MNHEY and CDR2 as SVGAGI. V lost 2 bases and J lost 4, with 11 bases in between. The CDR3 DNA reads as TGTGCCAGCAGTTACCTATTGGGGTTCTATGGCTACACCTTC. It is translated as CASSYLLGFYGYTF.

V is TRBV9 and J is TRBJ2-3; 12 nucleotides agree with TRBD2. After removal of 6 bases from V and 3 bases from J, the junction contained 14 bases not matched to a gene. CDR3 size: 18 residues. Germline-derived CDR1 and CDR2 are SGDLS and YYNGEE. The CDR3 nucleotides read TGTGCCAGCACCGACCCTAGCGGGGGGGTAGCAGGAACAGATACGCAGTATTTT. Its translation is CASTDPSGGVAGTDTQYF.

This clone was picked up one time. V and J are TRBV10-3 and TRBJ1-2; D is ambiguous. Trimming left V 0 bases short and J 0 bases short, with 5 bases between. Germline assignment: CDR1 ENHRY and CDR2 SYGVKD. The CDR3 is 14 amino acids. In nucleotides, the CDR3 is TGTGCCATCAGTGAGTCGGGTTCTAACTATGGCTACACCTTC. This encodes CAISESGSNYGYTF.

The chain has TRBV4-1 and TRBJ2-5; 8 bases align to TRBD2. V lost 0 bases and J lost 2; bases outside the gene matches: 2. Germline V CDR1 and CDR2: MGHRA, YSYEKL. The CDR3 is 15 residues long. CDR3 bases: TGCGCCAGCAGCCAAGATAAGCGGGGGCAAGAGACCCAGTACTTC. It translates to CASSQDKRGQETQYF.

V is TRBV7-9 and J is TRBJ1-4; D perhaps matches TRBD1 (5 bases). The germline V and J ends were trimmed by 0 bases and 6 bases, with 11 bases remaining between them. This CDR3 spans 15 amino acids. Germline CDR1 SEHNR, CDR2 FQNEAQ (reference sequence). In nucleotides, the CDR3 is TGTGCCAGCAGCTTAGCGGCGGGGGGAGATGAAAAACTGTTTTTT. Encoded protein: CASSLAAGGDEKLFF.

This chain links TRBV19 with TRBJ2-5; D gene uncertain. The germline CDR1 and CDR2 sequences are LNHDA and SQIVND (reference sequence). This CDR3 has 13 amino acids. V lost 3 bases and J lost 9, with 14 bases in between. The chain's CDR3 is CASSISAPAAQYF. For the CDR3, the DNA is TGTGCCAGTAGTATTTCGGCTCCCGCGGCCCAGTACTTC.

This chain joins TRBV29-1 and TRBJ2-5, with 9 positions matching TRBD2. CDR1 is SQVTM and CDR2 is ANQGSEA in the germline V gene. The length of the CDR3 is 16 residues. The trim removed 8 bases at V and 1 base at J, leaving 14 bases unmatched. The CDR3 coding sequence is TGCAGCCTAAAAGGGATACGCGGGGGGGCCCAAGAGACCCAGTACTTC. Its translation is CSLKGIRGGAQETQYF.

V gene TRBV7-2 combines with J gene TRBJ2-1, with 10 bases identical to TRBD1. Trimming cost V 5 bases and J 8 bases; bases outside gene matches: 9. Germline V gives CDR1 SGHTA, CDR2 FQGNSA. CDR3 size: 15 residues. The CDR3 region has the DNA TGTGCCAGCAGCCAACGGGACAGGGGATCTTATGAGCAGTTCTTC. Its translation: CASSQRDRGSYEQFF.

This clone was counted once. This rearrangement joins TRBV5-5 to TRBJ2-7; D is possibly TRBD1 or TRBD2 (5 bases each). V was trimmed by 3 bases and J by 3 bases, leaving 10 bases between them. Looked up from germline, CDR1 is SGHKS and CDR2 is YYEKEE (reference sequence). The CDR3 sequence is 13 residues long. CDR3 in amino acids: CASSSTADYEQYF. In nucleotides, the CDR3 is TGTGCCAGCAGCTCGACAGCGGACTACGAGCAGTACTTC.